This T cell receptor (beta chain) was captured in a study of HIV-infected patients and healthy controls. The repertoire came from unfractionated whole blood and reflected all unsorted peripheral T cells. Germline loops: CDR1 KGHSH, CDR2 LQKENI. CDR3 length: 14 amino acids. V lost 2 bases to trimming and J lost 0 bases, with 4 bases between them. Alpha and beta constant-region primers primed reverse transcription of 400 to 500 ng RNA. Using multiplexing indices, alpha and beta chain libraries were generated apart by chain-specific third strand synthesis. One entry per CDR3 protein results from TCRdb running MiXCR on the 5' RACE reads. Among approximately 17,000 distinct CDR3 sequences listed, just under 9.5% were seen once.

Sequencing used blood. This chain joins TRBV18 and TRBJ2-2, with unresolved D. The clonotype was recovered from an adult in good health. The CDR3 bases are TGTGCCAGCTCACCAGGAGCGAACACCGGGGAGCTGTTTTTT. Protein: CASSPGANTGELFF.